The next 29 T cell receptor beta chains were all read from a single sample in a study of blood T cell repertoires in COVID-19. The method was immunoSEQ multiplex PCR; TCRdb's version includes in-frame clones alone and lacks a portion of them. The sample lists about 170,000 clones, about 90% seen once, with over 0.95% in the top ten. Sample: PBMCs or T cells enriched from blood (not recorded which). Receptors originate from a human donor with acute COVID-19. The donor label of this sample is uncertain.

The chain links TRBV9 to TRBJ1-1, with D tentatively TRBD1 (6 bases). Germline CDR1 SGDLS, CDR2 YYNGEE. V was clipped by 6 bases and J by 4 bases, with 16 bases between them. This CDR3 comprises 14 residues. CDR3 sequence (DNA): TGTGCCAGCACGAAAACGGACAGTCGCACTGAAGCTTTCTTT. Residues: CASTKTDSRTEAFF.

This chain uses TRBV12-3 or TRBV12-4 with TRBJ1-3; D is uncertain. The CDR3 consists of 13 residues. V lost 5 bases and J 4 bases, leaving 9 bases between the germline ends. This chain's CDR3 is CASSPGRGNTIYF. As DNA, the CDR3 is TGTGCCAGCAGTCCTGGGAGGGGAAACACCATATATTTT.

The CDR3 reads CSASELRRGYEQYF. The DNA of the CDR3 is TGCAGTGCTAGTGAACTTCGAAGGGGCTACGAGCAGTACTTC. The chain couples TRBV20-1 to TRBJ2-7; tentative D call: TRBD1 (5 bases). Germline assignment: CDR1 DFQATT and CDR2 SNEGSKA (reference sequence). The CDR3 extends over 14 amino acids. V lost 3 bases and J lost 3, with 15 bases in between.

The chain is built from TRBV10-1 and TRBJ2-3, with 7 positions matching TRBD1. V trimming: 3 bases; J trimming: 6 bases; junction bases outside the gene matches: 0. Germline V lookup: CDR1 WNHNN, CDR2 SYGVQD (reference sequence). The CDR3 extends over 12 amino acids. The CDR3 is CASSEQGDTQYF. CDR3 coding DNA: TGCGCCAGCAGTGAACAGGGGGATACGCAGTATTTT.

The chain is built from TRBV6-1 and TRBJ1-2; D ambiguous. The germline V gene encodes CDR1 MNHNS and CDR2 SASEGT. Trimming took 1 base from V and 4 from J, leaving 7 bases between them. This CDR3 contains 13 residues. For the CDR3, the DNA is TGTGCCAGCAGTGAAGTGATCGGCTATGGCTACACCTTC. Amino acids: CASSEVIGYGYTF.

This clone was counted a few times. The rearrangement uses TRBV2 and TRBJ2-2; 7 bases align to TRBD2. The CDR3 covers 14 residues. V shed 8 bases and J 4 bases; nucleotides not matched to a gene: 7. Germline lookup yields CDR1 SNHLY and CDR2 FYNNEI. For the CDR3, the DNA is TGTGCCAGCTTGGCGGGGGAGGGCACCGGGGAGCTGTTTTTT. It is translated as CASLAGEGTGELFF.

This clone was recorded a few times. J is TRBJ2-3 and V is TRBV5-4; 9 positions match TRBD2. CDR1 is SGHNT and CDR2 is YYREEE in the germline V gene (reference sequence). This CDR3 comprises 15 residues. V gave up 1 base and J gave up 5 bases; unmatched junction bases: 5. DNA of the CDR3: TGTGCCAGCAGCTTGATGCGGGGGGGCCAAGATACGCAGTATTTT. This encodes CASSLMRGGQDTQYF.

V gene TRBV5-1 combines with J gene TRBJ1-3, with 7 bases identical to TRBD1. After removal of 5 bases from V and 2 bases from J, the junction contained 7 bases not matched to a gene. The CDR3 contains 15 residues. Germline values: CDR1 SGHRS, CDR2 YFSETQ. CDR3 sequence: CASRFTGVPGNTIYF. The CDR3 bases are TGCGCCAGCAGGTTTACAGGGGTTCCTGGAAACACCATATATTTT.

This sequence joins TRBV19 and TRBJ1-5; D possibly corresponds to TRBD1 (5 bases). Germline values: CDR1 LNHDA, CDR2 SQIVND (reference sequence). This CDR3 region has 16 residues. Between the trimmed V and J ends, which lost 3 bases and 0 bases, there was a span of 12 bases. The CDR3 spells CASSIVRGDSNQPQHF. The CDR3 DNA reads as TGTGCCAGTAGTATCGTTCGGGGGGATAGCAATCAGCCCCAGCATTTT.

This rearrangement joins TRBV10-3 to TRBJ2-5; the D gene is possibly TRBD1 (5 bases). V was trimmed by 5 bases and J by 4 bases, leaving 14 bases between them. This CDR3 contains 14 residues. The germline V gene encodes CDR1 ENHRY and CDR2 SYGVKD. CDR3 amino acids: CAISSLGVGETQYF. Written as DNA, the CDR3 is TGTGCCATCAGTTCCCTAGGGGTAGGAGAGACCCAGTACTTC.

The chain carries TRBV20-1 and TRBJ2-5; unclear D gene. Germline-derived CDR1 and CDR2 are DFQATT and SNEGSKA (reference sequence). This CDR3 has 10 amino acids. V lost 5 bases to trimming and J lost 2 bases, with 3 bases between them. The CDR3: CSASQETQYF. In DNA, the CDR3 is TGCAGTGCTTCTCAAGAGACCCAGTACTTC.

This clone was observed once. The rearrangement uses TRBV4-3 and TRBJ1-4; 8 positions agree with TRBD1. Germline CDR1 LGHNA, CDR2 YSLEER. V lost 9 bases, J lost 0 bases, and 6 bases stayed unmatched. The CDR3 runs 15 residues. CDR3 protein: CASRTGMATNEKLFF. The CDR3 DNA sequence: TGCGCCAGTAGGACAGGGATGGCAACTAATGAAAAACTGTTTTTT.

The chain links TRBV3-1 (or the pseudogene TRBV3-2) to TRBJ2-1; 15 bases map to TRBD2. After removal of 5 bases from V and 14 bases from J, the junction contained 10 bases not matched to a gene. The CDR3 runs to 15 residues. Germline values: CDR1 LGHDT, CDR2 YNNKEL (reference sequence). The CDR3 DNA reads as TGTGCCAGCAGCGCGGGACTAGCGGGGGGCCTATTGGAGTTCTTC. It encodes CASSAGLAGGLLEFF.

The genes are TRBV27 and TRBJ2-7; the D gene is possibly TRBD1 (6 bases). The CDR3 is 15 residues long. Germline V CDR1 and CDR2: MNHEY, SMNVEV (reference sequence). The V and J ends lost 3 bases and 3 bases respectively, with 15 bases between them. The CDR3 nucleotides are TGTGCCAGCAGTTTTAATAGGGACACCTTCTACGAGCAGTACTTC. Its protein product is CASSFNRDTFYEQYF.

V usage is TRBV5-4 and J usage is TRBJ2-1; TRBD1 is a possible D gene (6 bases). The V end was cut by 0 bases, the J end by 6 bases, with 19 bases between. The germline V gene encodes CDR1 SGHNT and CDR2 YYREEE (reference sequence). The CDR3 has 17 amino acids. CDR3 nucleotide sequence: TGTGCCAGCAGCTTGGGCAAATACAGGGCCTCTTCCAATGAGCAGTTCTTC. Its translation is CASSLGKYRASSNEQFF.

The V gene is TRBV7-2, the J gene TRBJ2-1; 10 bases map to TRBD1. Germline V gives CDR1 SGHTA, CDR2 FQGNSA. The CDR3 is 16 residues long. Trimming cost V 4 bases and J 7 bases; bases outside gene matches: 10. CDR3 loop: CASSSGRTGGSNEQFF. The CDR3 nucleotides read TGTGCCAGCAGCTCAGGGCGGACAGGGGGGTCGAATGAGCAGTTCTTC.

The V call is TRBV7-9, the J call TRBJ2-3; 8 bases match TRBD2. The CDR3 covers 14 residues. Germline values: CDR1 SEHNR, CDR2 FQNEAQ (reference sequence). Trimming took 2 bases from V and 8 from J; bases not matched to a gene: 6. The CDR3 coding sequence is TGTGCCAGCAGCTTAAATGCGGCGGGGGGTACGCAGTATTTT. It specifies CASSLNAAGGTQYF.

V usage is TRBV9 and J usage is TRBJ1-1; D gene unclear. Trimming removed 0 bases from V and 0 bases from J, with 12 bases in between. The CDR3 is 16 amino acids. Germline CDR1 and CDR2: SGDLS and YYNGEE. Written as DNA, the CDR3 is TGTGCCAGCAGCGTAGGCCCGGGAGGCCTGAACACTGAAGCTTTCTTT. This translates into CASSVGPGGLNTEAFF.

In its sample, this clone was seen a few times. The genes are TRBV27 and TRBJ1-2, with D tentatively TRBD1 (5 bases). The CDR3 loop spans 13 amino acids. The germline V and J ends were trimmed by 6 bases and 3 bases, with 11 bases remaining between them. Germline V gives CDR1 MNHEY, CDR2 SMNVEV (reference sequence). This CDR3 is CASRRTLYYGYTF. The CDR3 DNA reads TGTGCCAGCAGGAGGACATTATACTATGGCTACACCTTC.

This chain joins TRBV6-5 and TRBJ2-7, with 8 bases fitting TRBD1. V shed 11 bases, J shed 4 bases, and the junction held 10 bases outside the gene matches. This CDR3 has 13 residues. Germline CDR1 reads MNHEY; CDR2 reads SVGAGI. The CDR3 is CAGSRGRGYEQYF. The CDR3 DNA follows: TGTGCCGGATCCAGGGGGCGCGGGTACGAGCAGTACTTC.

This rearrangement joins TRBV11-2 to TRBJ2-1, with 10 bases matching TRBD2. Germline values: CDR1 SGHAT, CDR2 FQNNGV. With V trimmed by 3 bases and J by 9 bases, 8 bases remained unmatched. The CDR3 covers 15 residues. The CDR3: CASSFERGGQLEQFF. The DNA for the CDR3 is TGTGCCAGCAGCTTCGAGCGGGGGGGCCAACTTGAGCAGTTCTTC. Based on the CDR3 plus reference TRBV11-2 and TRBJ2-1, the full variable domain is EAGVAQSPRYKIIEKRQSVAFWCNPISGHATLYWYQQILGQGPKLLIQFQNNGVVDDSQLPKDRFSAERLKGVDSTLKIQPAKLEDSAVYLCASSFERGGQLEQFFGPGTRLTVL.

CDR3 coding DNA: TGTGCCAGCAGTGAACGGGGTGACGGCAATCAGCCCCAGCATTTT. It codes for CASSERGDGNQPQHF. The chain uses TRBV25-1 and TRBJ1-5; D remains unclear. The germline gives CDR1 MGHDK, CDR2 SYGVNS. This CDR3 is 15 amino acids long. Trimming removed 2 bases at V and 2 bases at J, with 10 bases between.

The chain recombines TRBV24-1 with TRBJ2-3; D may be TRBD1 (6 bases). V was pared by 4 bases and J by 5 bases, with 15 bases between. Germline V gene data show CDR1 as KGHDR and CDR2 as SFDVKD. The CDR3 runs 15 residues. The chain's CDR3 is CATSDDPGAIDTQYF. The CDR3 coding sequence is TGTGCCACCAGTGACGACCCAGGGGCGATAGATACGCAGTATTTT.

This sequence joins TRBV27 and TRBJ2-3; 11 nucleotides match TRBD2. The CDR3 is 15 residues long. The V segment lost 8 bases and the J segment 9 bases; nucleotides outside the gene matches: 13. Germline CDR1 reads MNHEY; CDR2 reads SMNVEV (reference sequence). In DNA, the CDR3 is TGTGCCAGCGAGGAACTAGCGGGGGCCCTCCGCACGCAGTATTTT. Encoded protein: CASEELAGALRTQYF.

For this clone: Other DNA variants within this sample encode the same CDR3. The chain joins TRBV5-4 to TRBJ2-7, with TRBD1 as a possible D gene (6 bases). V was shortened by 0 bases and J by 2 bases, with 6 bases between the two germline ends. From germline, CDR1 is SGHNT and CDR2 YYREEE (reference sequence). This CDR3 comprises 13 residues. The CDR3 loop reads CASSLDRAYEQYF. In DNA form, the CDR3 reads TGTGCCAGCAGCTTGGACAGGGCCTACGAGCAGTACTTC.

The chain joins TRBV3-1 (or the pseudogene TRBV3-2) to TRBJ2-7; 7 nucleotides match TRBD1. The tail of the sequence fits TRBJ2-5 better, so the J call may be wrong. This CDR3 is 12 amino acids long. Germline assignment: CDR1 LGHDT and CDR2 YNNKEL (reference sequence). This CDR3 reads CASSYRTGTQYF. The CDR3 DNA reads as TGTGCCAGCAGCTACAGGACAGGGACCCAGTACTTC.

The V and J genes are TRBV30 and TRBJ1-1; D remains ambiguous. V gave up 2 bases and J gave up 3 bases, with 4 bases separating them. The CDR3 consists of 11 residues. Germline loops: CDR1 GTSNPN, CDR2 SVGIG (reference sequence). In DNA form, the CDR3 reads TGTGCCTGGAGTCGAGACACTGAAGCTTTCTTT. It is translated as CAWSRDTEAFF.

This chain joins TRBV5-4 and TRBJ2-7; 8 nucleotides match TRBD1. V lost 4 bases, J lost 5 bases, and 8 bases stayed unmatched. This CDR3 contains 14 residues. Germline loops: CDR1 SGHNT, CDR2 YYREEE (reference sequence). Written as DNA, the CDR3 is TGTGCCAGCAGCCCGGGACAGGTAACGAACGAGCAGTACTTC. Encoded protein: CASSPGQVTNEQYF. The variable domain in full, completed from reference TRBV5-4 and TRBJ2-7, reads ETGVTQSPTHLIKTRGQQVTLRCSSQSGHNTVSWYQQALGQGPQFIFQYYREEENGRGNFPPRFSGLQFPNYSSELNVNALELDDSALYLCASSPGQVTNEQYFGPGTRLTVT.

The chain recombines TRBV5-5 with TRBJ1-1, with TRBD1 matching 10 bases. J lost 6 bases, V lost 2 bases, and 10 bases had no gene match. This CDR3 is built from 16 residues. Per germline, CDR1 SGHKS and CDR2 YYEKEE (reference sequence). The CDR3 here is CASSFVPTGGIAEAFF. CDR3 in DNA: TGTGCCAGCAGCTTCGTCCCGACAGGGGGCATCGCTGAAGCTTTCTTT.